This record looks at one T cell receptor (beta chain) sequence and its context. Its specificity is unknown. DNA at 200 ng, roughly 30,000 T cell genomes, went into sorted-subset replicate PCRs. Assay: immunoSEQ multiplex PCR; the TCRdb copy retains only in-frame clones and omits some. The sample carries a few million clones, approximately 95% recorded once. This entry belongs to a study of shared clonotypes between healthy human individuals. Study-wide findings and caveats: Although depth was large, rarefaction showed that sequencing of the sorted subsets was incomplete. Sampling involved blood alone; tissue repertoires likely differ.

The sample taken for sequencing was naive CD4+ T cells from PBMCs. Subset: CD45RA+ positively selected. The source of this sequence is a man aged 18-30 years in good health. Some clones in this sample may be carry-over from other donors' samples.

Here the CDR3 reads CASSHGQGPTNEKLFF. The CDR3 coding sequence is TGTGCCAGCAGCCACGGACAGGGGCCAACTAATGAAAAACTGTTTTTT. J is TRBJ1-4 and V is TRBV9, with 9 bases lining up with TRBD1. J gave up 0 bases and V 4 bases, and 4 bases lay outside the gene matches. Germline V gene lookup returns CDR1 SGDLS and CDR2 YYNGEE. CDR3 length: 16 residues. Together with reference TRBV9 and TRBJ1-4, the CDR3 gives the full variable domain: DSGVTQTPKHLITATGQRVTLRCSPRSGDLSVYWYQQSLDQGLQFLIQYYNGEERAKGNILERFSAQQFPDLHSELNLSSLELGDSALYFCASSHGQGPTNEKLFFGSGTQLSVL.